This entry lists 9 T cell receptor beta chains sequenced from one sample in a study of shared clonotypes between healthy human individuals. Naive CD8 cells were CD45RO-negative, positively selected for CCR7, excluding terminally differentiated effector memory CD45RA+ cells. TCRdb's table, derived via immunoSEQ multiplex PCR, lists solely in-frame clones and lacks some. Of about 2 million clones in the sample, approximately 94% are singletons; the top ten hold around 1.1%. Input material: naive CD8+ T cells sorted from blood. The receptors were sampled from a man aged 18 to 35 in good health.

V gene TRBV5-4 combines with J gene TRBJ2-5, with 13 bases lining up with TRBD2. Germline assignment: CDR1 SGHNT and CDR2 YYREEE (reference sequence). The V gene end was trimmed by 4 bases and the J gene end by 7 bases; junction bases not matched to a gene: 7. This CDR3 has 15 residues. The CDR3: CASSPGLAGVWTQYF. DNA for the CDR3: TGTGCCAGCAGCCCCGGACTAGCGGGAGTGTGGACCCAGTACTTC.

The chain recombines TRBV27 with TRBJ2-3; tentatively, D is TRBD1 or TRBD2 (6 bases each). Germline loops: CDR1 MNHEY, CDR2 SMNVEV (reference sequence). This CDR3 is built from 15 residues. V was shortened by 3 bases and J by 2 bases, with 12 bases between the two germline ends. The CDR3 here is CASSFWGAHTDTQYF. CDR3 in DNA: TGTGCCAGCAGTTTCTGGGGGGCCCACACAGATACGCAGTATTTT.

The chain recombines TRBV30 with TRBJ2-3; TRBD2 matches 8 bases. CDR1 GTSNPN and CDR2 SVGIG come from the germline V gene (reference sequence). Germline trimming cut 2 bases from V and 4 bases from J; bases unmatched to any gene: 8. The CDR3 is made up of 15 amino acids. CDR3 in DNA: TGTGCCTGGAGTAACGGGGGACTAGTTCCAGATACGCAGTATTTT. Protein product: CAWSNGGLVPDTQYF.

V usage is TRBV4-1 and J usage is TRBJ2-7; 10 nucleotides agree with TRBD1. Germline loops: CDR1 MGHRA, CDR2 YSYEKL. This CDR3 has 16 residues. V lost 4 bases and J lost 3; bases outside the gene matches: 9. In DNA, the CDR3 is TGCGCCAGCAGCCCCAAGGGGACAGGGGAAAGCTACGAGCAGTACTTC. Its protein product is CASSPKGTGESYEQYF.

A note on this clone: Within the sample, other DNA sequences also encode this same CDR3. The chain uses TRBV27 and TRBJ1-1; D possibly corresponds to TRBD1 (5 bases). V lost 2 bases and J 5 bases, leaving 12 bases between the germline ends. The CDR3 spans 14 residues. Germline CDR1 and CDR2: MNHEY and SMNVEV (reference sequence). The CDR3 DNA sequence: TGTGCCAGCAGTTTACAAGGGGCAGGGACTGAAGCTTTCTTT. Translation: CASSLQGAGTEAFF.

The genes are TRBV10-2 and TRBJ2-1, with D uncertain. Trimming left V 0 bases short and J 6 bases short, with 6 bases between. Germline CDR1 and CDR2: WSHSY and SAAADI. CDR3 length: 13 residues. This CDR3 reads CASSESIVNEQFF. The DNA for the CDR3 is TGCGCCAGCAGTGAGTCTATAGTCAATGAGCAGTTCTTC.

V usage is TRBV30 and J usage is TRBJ1-1; D gene uncertain. V gave up 4 bases and J gave up 1 base, with 10 bases separating them. CDR3 length equals 13 residues. Per the germline V gene, CDR1 is GTSNPN and CDR2 is SVGIG (reference sequence). The CDR3 nucleotides are TGTGCCTGGACACCGATGCAGAACACTGAAGCTTTCTTT. This encodes CAWTPMQNTEAFF.

This chain uses TRBV6-5 with TRBJ2-7, with TRBD1 as a possible D gene (6 bases). V lost 4 bases and J 3 bases, leaving 10 bases between the germline ends. Germline values: CDR1 MNHEY, CDR2 SVGAGI. This CDR3 comprises 13 residues. The CDR3 DNA sequence: TGTGCCAGCAGTTTGGCACAGGGCTACGAGCAGTACTTC. Protein product: CASSLAQGYEQYF.

The V gene is TRBV5-1, the J gene TRBJ2-1, with TRBD2 matching over 12 bases. The CDR3 has 16 amino acids. Trimming cost V 5 bases and J 3 bases; bases outside gene matches: 6. Germline CDR1 SGHRS, CDR2 YFSETQ. The CDR3 nucleotides read TGCGCCAGCAGTCAACTAGCGGGAGGAATCTACAATGAGCAGTTCTTC. Amino acid sequence: CASSQLAGGIYNEQFF.